Following are 6 T cell receptor beta chains from one sample sequenced in a study of cytomegalovirus exposure and HLA in healthy donors. Use of 60 Vbeta and 13 Jbeta primers characterized the PCR. The method was immunoSEQ multiplex PCR; TCRdb's version includes in-frame clones alone and lacks a portion of them. The data show 65,000 to 85,000 clones, 86% seen once. Source material: PBMCs. These receptors were obtained from a woman in her thirties in good health and CMV-seronegative.

V usage is TRBV5-8 and J usage is TRBJ2-7; 10 bases fit TRBD1. Germline CDR1 is SGHTS and CDR2 is YDEGEE. The CDR3 runs 15 residues. Trimming cost V 5 bases and J 3 bases; bases outside gene matches: 8. The CDR3: CASRPRQGAFYEQYF. As DNA, the CDR3 is TGTGCCAGCAGACCGAGACAGGGGGCGTTCTACGAGCAGTACTTC.

The chain links TRBV7-9 to TRBJ1-5, with D possibly TRBD1 on 5 matching bases. Trimming pared 4 bases from V and 1 base from J, leaving 11 bases between. The CDR3 is 15 residues long. The germline V gene encodes CDR1 SEHNR and CDR2 FQNEAQ (reference sequence). Here the CDR3 DNA reads TGTGCCAGCAGCTCGGGACTGGAGAGCAATCAGCCCCAGCATTTT. As protein: CASSSGLESNQPQHF.

Concerning this clone itself: One junction end does not reproduce the germline sequence, and a read error may be involved. V and J are TRBV7-9 and TRBJ2-3; D is unresolved. This CDR3 has 12 residues. Germline CDR1 is SEHNR and CDR2 is FQNEAQ (reference sequence). CDR3 DNA: TGTTCCAGCAGCTCGTATACAGATACGCAGTATTTT. As protein: CSSSSYTDTQYF.

This chain uses TRBV15 with TRBJ2-7; TRBD1 is a possible D gene (6 bases). Looked up from germline, CDR1 is LNHNV and CDR2 is YYDKDF (reference sequence). The CDR3 runs 11 residues. Written as DNA, the CDR3 is TGTGCTTCCGGGGACACCTACGAGCAGTACTTC. As protein: CASGDTYEQYF.

This sequence joins TRBV29-1 and TRBJ2-1, with 10 bases fitting TRBD2. V trimming: 4 bases; J trimming: 8 bases; junction bases outside the gene matches: 5. Germline values: CDR1 SQVTM, CDR2 ANQGSEA. The CDR3 runs 13 residues. The CDR3 here is CSVGASGSHEQFF. The CDR3 bases are TGCAGCGTTGGAGCTAGCGGGAGCCATGAGCAGTTCTTC.

This chain connects TRBV19 to TRBJ1-1; TRBD1 aligns across 8 bases. From germline, CDR1 is LNHDA and CDR2 SQIVND (reference sequence). This CDR3 contains 16 residues. Trimming took 9 bases from V and 0 from J; bases not matched to a gene: 12. The CDR3, as DNA: TGTGCCAGCCGAAAATCGGACAGGGCCTTGAACACTGAAGCTTTCTTT. The encoded protein is CASRKSDRALNTEAFF.